Presented here are 32 T cell receptor beta chains from one specimen sequenced in a study of T cells in women clearing cervical HPV infection. Sequenced by immunoSEQ multiplex PCR; TCRdb stores in-frame clones only, minus some. The sample data list more than 20,000 clones. Source material: blood buffy coat. These receptors were obtained from a woman between 18 and 75 years old with a cervical HPV16 infection that either progressed to CIN3+ or cleared (not recorded which).

Comments on this clone: The observed sequence ends 3 residues before the CDR3 terminus, with the missing tail filled in from the germline J gene. The chain uses TRBV6-2 or TRBV6-3 and TRBJ1-2, with unresolved D. The CDR3 is made up of 12 amino acids. The V end was cut by 5 bases, the J end by 7 bases, with 11 bases between. Germline V gives CDR1 MNHEY, CDR2 SVGEGT. Partial CDR3 DNA: TGTGCCAGCAGTAGGGTCCTATTTGGC. Translating it yields CASSRVLFG. Given in full, the CDR3 is CASSRVLFGYTF.

Comment on this clone: The CDR3 extends 3 residues past the end of the read, so its final part is completed from the germline J gene. The J gene is TRBJ1-2, the V gene TRBV5-1; 7 nucleotides line up with TRBD1. The CDR3 loop spans 12 amino acids. In germline, CDR1 is SGHRS, CDR2 YFSETQ. CDR3 in amino acids: CASRETGVGYTF. Incomplete CDR3 DNA: TGCGCCAGCAGGGAAACAGGGGTCGGC.

Concerning this clone itself: Sequencing ends 3 residues short of the CDR3 end; the germline J gene provides the rest. The genes are TRBV20-1 and TRBJ2-1; 16 nucleotides line up with TRBD2. V trimming: 3 bases; J trimming: 8 bases; junction bases outside the gene matches: 4. The CDR3 totals 15 residues. The V gene's germline CDR1 is DFQATT and CDR2 SNEGSKA (reference sequence). The covered CDR3 bases are TGCAGTGCTAGGGGGACTAGCGGGAGGGCCGATGAG. Translated, it gives CSARGTSGRADE. The whole CDR3 sequence reads CSARGTSGRADEQFF.

For this clone: Read data end 3 residues before the CDR3 end; the end is taken from the germline J gene. The chain joins TRBV11-2 to TRBJ2-7; 8 bases map to TRBD1. V lost 3 bases to trimming and J lost 4 bases; unmatched junction nucleotides: 5. This CDR3 spans 14 amino acids. Germline CDR1 SGHAT, CDR2 FQNNGV. The CDR3 DNA, read in part, is TGTGCCAGCAGCTTTTGGACAGGGACGTACGAG. This codes for CASSFWTGTYE. The complete CDR3 reads CASSFWTGTYEQYF.

A remark on this clone: From the germline J gene comes the end of the CDR3, since the read stops 3 residues before it. The chain combines TRBV10-1 with TRBJ1-1, with 7 bases fitting TRBD1. The germline CDR1 and CDR2 sequences are WNHNN and SYGVQD (reference sequence). This CDR3 is 13 amino acids long. J gave up 6 bases and V 2 bases, and 3 bases lay outside the gene matches. The part of the CDR3 DNA that was read is TGCGCCAGCAGTGAGGGACAGGTCTCTGAA. Amino acids: CASSEGQVSE. The whole CDR3 is CASSEGQVSEAFF.

To note about this clone: The DNA ends 3 residues before the CDR3 does, and the rest of the CDR3 is filled in from the germline J gene. This chain connects TRBV7-3 to TRBJ2-5, with 8 bases that match TRBD2. The ends lost 0 bases at V and 2 bases at J; junction bases unmatched: 2. Germline CDR1 reads SGHTA; CDR2 reads FQGTGA. The CDR3 covers 15 residues. The CDR3 DNA, read in part, is TGTGCCAGCAGCTTAACTAGCGGGGCGCAAGAGACC. It encodes CASSLTSGAQET. The whole CDR3 sequence reads CASSLTSGAQETQYF. Full variable domain (rest looked up from reference TRBV7-3 and TRBJ2-5): GAGVSQTPSNKVTEKGKYVELRCDPISGHTALYWYRQSLGQGPEFLIYFQGTGAADDSGLPNDRFFAVRPEGSVSTLKIQRTERGDSAVYLCASSLTSGAQETQYFGPGTRLLVL.

A note on this clone: The read halts 3 residues ahead of the CDR3 end, with the missing end drawn from the germline J gene. This chain joins TRBV20-1 and TRBJ2-2; 8 nucleotides align to TRBD2. This CDR3 has 15 residues. The germline V gene has CDR1 DFQATT and CDR2 SNEGSKA (reference sequence). The trim removed 6 bases at V and 6 bases at J, leaving 12 bases unmatched. Partial CDR3 DNA: TGCAGTGCCTCCCAAGCGGGGGATCACGCCGGGGAG. Protein sequence: CSASQAGDHAGE. Given in full, the CDR3 is CSASQAGDHAGELFF.

As for this clone: The read comes to an end 3 residues before the CDR3 does, leaving the germline J gene to fill in the end. The V gene is TRBV2, the J gene TRBJ2-6, with D possibly matching TRBD1 (5 bases). CDR1 is SNHLY, CDR2 FYNNEI, per germline. This CDR3 has 16 residues. V was pared by 4 bases and J by 4 bases, with 14 bases between. CDR3 DNA (partial): TGTGCCAGCAGTGTCTTCAGGGCTGGAGGGGCCAACGTC. It yields the protein CASSVFRAGGANV. The whole CDR3 reads CASSVFRAGGANVLTF.

Note on this clone: Compared with germline, one end of the junction differs, possibly owing to a read error. The observed sequence ends 3 residues before the CDR3 terminus, with the missing tail filled in from the germline J gene. The rearrangement uses TRBV7-7 and TRBJ1-1; tentative D call: TRBD1 (6 bases). The CDR3 totals 13 residues. Per germline, CDR1 SSHAT and CDR2 FNYEAQ (reference sequence). Partial CDR3 DNA: TGTGCTAGCAGCTTAAAACAGGGCACTGAA. Amino acid sequence: CASSLKQGTE. The full CDR3 protein is CASSLKQGTEAFF.

Concerning this clone itself: The read finishes 3 residues shy of the CDR3 end, and the germline J gene is used to complete it. The rearrangement joins TRBV19 to TRBJ2-1, with unresolved D. The CDR3 extends over 12 amino acids. V dropped 3 bases and J dropped 4 bases, with 4 bases sitting between them. CDR1 is LNHDA, CDR2 SQIVND, per germline (reference sequence). CDR3 bases read: TGTGCCAGTAGTATTGCGTACAATGAG. Residues: CASSIAYNE. The whole CDR3 region reads CASSIAYNEQFF.

As concerns this clone: The sequence runs out 3 residues before the end of the CDR3; the remainder is reconstructed from the germline J gene. The chain couples TRBV7-2 to TRBJ1-1; D remains ambiguous. Trimming pared 4 bases from V and 2 bases from J, leaving 11 bases between. Per germline, CDR1 SGHTA and CDR2 FQGNSA. The CDR3 runs to 14 residues. The CDR3: CASSSPSRNTEAFF. CDR3 DNA (partial): TGTGCCAGCAGCTCACCCAGTCGAAACACTGAA.

Concerning this clone: The read comes to an end 3 residues before the CDR3 does, leaving the germline J gene to fill in the end. This chain links TRBV7-2 with TRBJ1-5; possibly TRBD1 for D (5 bases). V was pared by 1 base and J by 9 bases, with 13 bases between. CDR3 length: 14 residues. Germline values: CDR1 SGHTA, CDR2 FQGNSA. Incomplete CDR3 DNA: TGTGCCAGCAGCTTAGTGGAGGGCGGGGGGCCC. Residues: CASSLVEGGGP. The entire CDR3 protein is CASSLVEGGGPQHF.

As regards this clone: The read terminates 3 residues ahead of where the CDR3 ends, so the germline J gene completes it. The gene calls are TRBV5-1 and TRBJ1-2, with TRBD1 identical over 9 bases. V lost 4 bases, J lost 7 bases, and 11 bases stayed unmatched. From germline, CDR1 is SGHRS and CDR2 YFSETQ. The CDR3 extends over 15 amino acids. The CDR3 protein is CASSPGQGTLGGYTF. The CDR3 bases that were read are TGCGCCAGCAGCCCTGGACAGGGGACGTTGGGTGGC.

Measured by frequency, this clone is medium-sized. The sequence runs out 3 residues before the end of the CDR3; the remainder is reconstructed from the germline J gene. The chain recombines TRBV7-8 with TRBJ2-5; D might be TRBD1 (5 bases). Germline V gene sequence: CDR1 SGHVS, CDR2 FQNEAQ. The CDR3 contains 12 residues. The V end was cut by 8 bases, the J end by 3 bases, with 10 bases between. The CDR3 is CASVDTEETQYF. Incomplete CDR3 DNA: TGTGCCAGCGTGGACACAGAAGAGACC.

Note on this clone: The read falls 3 residues short of the CDR3 end, and the missing part is taken from the germline J gene. V is TRBV9 and J is TRBJ2-7; 8 bases map to TRBD1. The CDR3 length is 15 residues. With 0 bases clipped from V and 0 bases from J, the junction kept 2 bases outside the gene matches. Per germline, CDR1 SGDLS and CDR2 YYNGEE. The sequenced CDR3 bases are TGTGCCAGCAGCGTAGGACAGGGGCCCTCCTACGAG. It encodes CASSVGQGPSYE. The complete CDR3 sequence is CASSVGQGPSYEQYF.

In regard to this clone: The DNA ends 3 residues before the CDR3 does, and the rest of the CDR3 is filled in from the germline J gene. The rearrangement uses TRBV7-9 and TRBJ1-2; tentatively, D is TRBD1 (5 bases). This CDR3 has 15 residues. Germline-derived CDR1 and CDR2 are SEHNR and FQNEAQ (reference sequence). CDR3 DNA (partial): TGTGCCAGCAGCTTAGATGTGACAGTGACAAATGAC. Amino acids: CASSLDVTVTND. The full CDR3 protein reads CASSLDVTVTNDYTF.

Notes on this clone: The DNA ends 3 residues before the CDR3 does, and the rest of the CDR3 is filled in from the germline J gene. The genes are TRBV5-8 and TRBJ1-5; D call uncertain. Germline lookup yields CDR1 SGHTS and CDR2 YDEGEE. The CDR3 contains 15 residues. V lost 1 base and J 2 bases, leaving 10 bases between the germline ends. The sequenced CDR3 bases are TGTGCCAGCAGCTTGAGGGTAGTCGGCAATCAGCCC. Its translation is CASSLRVVGNQP. The CDR3 in its entirety is CASSLRVVGNQPQHF.

Here the CDR3 reads CASSSPTGATGELFF. CDR3 DNA, as far as it was read: TGTGCCAGCAGCTCCCCGACTGGGGCCACCGGGGAG. This chain connects TRBV7-9 to TRBJ2-2; D perhaps matches TRBD1 (5 bases). The read finishes 3 residues shy of the CDR3 end, and the germline J gene is used to complete it. V was cut by 4 bases and J by 4 bases, with 13 bases left in between. The CDR3 has 15 amino acids. CDR1 is SEHNR, CDR2 FQNEAQ, per germline (reference sequence).

Turning to this clone: Coverage ceases 3 residues before the CDR3 finishes, and the germline J gene fills in the end. This rearrangement joins TRBV7-3 to TRBJ2-2; 8 positions agree with TRBD1. Losses at the gene ends were 5 bases for V and 6 bases for J; bases not matched to a gene: 11. CDR1 and CDR2 from the germline V gene are SGHTA and FQGTGA. The CDR3 totals 16 residues. Partial CDR3 DNA: TGTGCCAGCAGCCTCAACGGACAGGGTTTGGCCGGGGAG. Translation: CASSLNGQGLAGE. The complete CDR3 sequence is CASSLNGQGLAGELFF.

A remark on this clone: Read sequence stops 3 residues before the CDR3 end, and the germline J gene provides the missing end. The V call is TRBV2, the J call TRBJ1-1, with D perhaps TRBD1 (5 bases). Trimming stripped 8 bases from V and 1 base from J, with 17 bases between. The CDR3 has 15 amino acids. Germline values: CDR1 SNHLY, CDR2 FYNNEI. CDR3 sequence reads: CASRSEEQANTEAFF. CDR3 bases read: TGTGCCAGCCGTAGTGAAGAACAGGCGAACACTGAA.

For this clone: The read gets to within 3 residues of the CDR3 end, and the germline J gene fills in the rest. The chain employs TRBV2 and TRBJ2-7; the D gene is possibly TRBD1 (7 bases). CDR3 length: 16 amino acids. Germline CDR1 is SNHLY and CDR2 is FYNNEI. V lost 7 bases to trimming and J lost 0 bases, with 19 bases between them. CDR3 amino acids: CASKGGTGAISYEQYF. CDR3 DNA (partial): TGTGCCAGCAAGGGGGGCACAGGGGCTATCTCCTACGAG.

Concerning this clone itself: Sequencing ends 3 residues short of the CDR3 end; the germline J gene provides the rest. The chain employs TRBV12-3 or TRBV12-4 and TRBJ2-1; TRBD2 aligns across 9 bases. J lost 2 bases, V lost 1 base, and 9 bases had no gene match. CDR3 length: 18 residues. CDR3 in amino acids: CASSLGTRGGGPYNEQFF. The sequenced part of the CDR3 DNA is TGTGCCAGCAGTTTAGGGACTCGCGGGGGGGGACCCTACAATGAG.

Concerning this clone itself: The sequence runs out 3 residues before the end of the CDR3; the remainder is reconstructed from the germline J gene. The chain combines TRBV7-3 with TRBJ1-6; a possible D gene is TRBD1 (5 bases). Germline loops: CDR1 SGHTA, CDR2 FQGTGA. The CDR3 is 14 amino acids. V was trimmed by 0 bases and J by 5 bases, leaving 5 bases between them. CDR3 DNA (partial): TGTGCCAGCAGCTTAACAGGGGATAATTCACCC. Protein product: CASSLTGDNSP. The CDR3, in full, reads CASSLTGDNSPLHF.

Regarding this clone: The read gets to within 3 residues of the CDR3 end, and the germline J gene fills in the rest. This chain uses TRBV18 with TRBJ1-4; possible D gene TRBD1, 5 bases. The germline V gene has CDR1 KGHSH and CDR2 LQKENI. The germline V and J ends were trimmed by 3 bases and 8 bases, with 13 bases remaining between them. CDR3 length: 14 amino acids. The CDR3 loop reads CASSPGDWLEKLFF. CDR3 DNA, as far as it was read: TGTGCCAGCTCACCCGGGGACTGGTTGGAAAAA.

A remark on this clone: The CDR3 end lies 3 residues beyond the end of the read and is filled in from the germline J gene. The rearrangement uses TRBV12-3 or TRBV12-4 and TRBJ2-7, with 7 bases fitting TRBD1. Trimming removed 7 bases from V and 5 bases from J; junction bases left unmatched: 11. CDR3 size: 14 residues. CDR3 loop: CASTRQGLVDEQYF. The CDR3 DNA, read in part, is TGTGCCAGCACCAGACAGGGCCTTGTCGACGAG.

CDR3 DNA, as far as it was read: TGTGCCAGCAGCTTAAGGGGGGGGGAGATGCAGACC. This translates into CASSLRGGEMQT. The entire CDR3 reads CASSLRGGEMQTQYF. The V gene is TRBV7-2, the J gene TRBJ2-5, with D possibly matching TRBD2 (7 bases). The sequence runs out 3 residues before the end of the CDR3; the remainder is reconstructed from the germline J gene. CDR3 size: 15 residues. Per germline, CDR1 SGHTA and CDR2 FQGNSA. V was shortened by 2 bases and J by 6 bases, with 16 bases between the two germline ends.

About this clone: The read gets to within 3 residues of the CDR3 end, and the germline J gene fills in the rest. This sequence joins TRBV7-3 and TRBJ2-1, with 8 positions matching TRBD2. The CDR3 length is 15 residues. The V segment lost 3 bases and the J segment 8 bases; nucleotides outside the gene matches: 9. Germline V gene sequence: CDR1 SGHTA, CDR2 FQGTGA. CDR3 residues: CASSFTGGLWDEQFF. Incomplete CDR3 DNA: TGTGCCAGCAGCTTTACGGGGGGGCTTTGGGATGAG. The whole variable domain, filled in from reference TRBV7-3 and TRBJ2-1, reads GAGVSQTPSNKVTEKGKYVELRCDPISGHTALYWYRQSLGQGPEFLIYFQGTGAADDSGLPNDRFFAVRPEGSVSTLKIQRTERGDSAVYLCASSFTGGLWDEQFFGPGTRLTVL.

For this clone: The CDR3 is cut off 3 residues early in the read; its end comes from the germline J gene. This chain joins TRBV3-1 (or the pseudogene TRBV3-2) and TRBJ2-5; 8 bases map to TRBD2. Germline-derived CDR1 and CDR2 are LGHDT and YNNKEL (reference sequence). The ends lost 4 bases at V and 2 bases at J; junction bases unmatched: 6. The CDR3 loop spans 15 amino acids. The CDR3 spells CASSLGGRNQETQYF. Incomplete CDR3 DNA: TGTGCCAGCAGCCTAGGCGGGAGGAATCAAGAGACC.

Concerning this clone itself: The CDR3 extends 3 residues past the end of the read, so its final part is completed from the germline J gene. The rearrangement links TRBV5-1 to TRBJ1-2; D unresolved. V lost 4 bases and J 3 bases, leaving 10 bases between the germline ends. CDR3 length: 13 amino acids. Germline V gene lookup returns CDR1 SGHRS and CDR2 YFSETQ. CDR3 sequence reads: CASSAGKDYGYTF. CDR3 DNA (partial): TGCGCCAGCAGCGCGGGGAAAGACTATGGC.

A word on this clone: The read gets to within 3 residues of the CDR3 end, and the germline J gene fills in the rest. V gene TRBV27 combines with J gene TRBJ1-1, with D possibly TRBD1 on 5 matching bases. The V gene lost 8 bases and the J gene lost 5 bases, with 9 bases spanning the gap. The CDR3 sequence is 11 residues long. The germline CDR1 and CDR2 sequences are MNHEY and SMNVEV (reference sequence). CDR3 DNA, as far as it was read: TGTGCCAGCCTGGGGGGAACTGAA. Protein product: CASLGGTE. The CDR3 as a whole reads CASLGGTEAFF.

The CDR3 bases that were read are TGCGCCAGCAGCTTGGTATTCTCTGGGGCCAACGTC. Protein sequence: CASSLVFSGANV. The full CDR3 is CASSLVFSGANVLTF. J is TRBJ2-6 and V is TRBV5-1; no firm D call. The read comes to an end 3 residues before the CDR3 does, leaving the germline J gene to fill in the end. CDR3 length: 15 residues. CDR1 SGHRS and CDR2 YFSETQ come from the germline V gene. Trimming took off 0 bases at V and 0 bases at J, with 4 bases between the two ends.

Turning to this clone: Read data end 3 residues before the CDR3 end; the end is taken from the germline J gene. The chain employs TRBV5-4 and TRBJ2-1; 9 bases match TRBD2. Germline-derived CDR1 and CDR2 are SGHNT and YYREEE (reference sequence). CDR3 size: 16 residues. The V and J ends lost 1 base and 4 bases, in that order; junction bases with no gene match: 6. This CDR3 reads CASSLQSGGFYNEQFF. CDR3 DNA, as far as it was read: TGTGCCAGCAGCTTGCAGAGCGGGGGGTTTTACAATGAG. Full variable domain (rest looked up from reference TRBV5-4 and TRBJ2-1): ETGVTQSPTHLIKTRGQQVTLRCSSQSGHNTVSWYQQALGQGPQFIFQYYREEENGRGNFPPRFSGLQFPNYSSELNVNALELDDSALYLCASSLQSGGFYNEQFFGPGTRLTVL.